This T cell receptor (beta chain) was identified during a study of tumor and adjacent non-tumor tissue in lung cancer. On the study more broadly: Patients comprised about a dozen adenocarcinoma, a couple of squamous cell carcinoma and 1 small cell lung cancer. Patients were aged about 30 to 85, fewer than twelve men and a handful of women, stage I to III. Findings and caveats of the study: Significantly higher TCR diversity was found in tumor than normal lung.

Comments on this clonotype: Antigen unknown. Its ends do not fully match the called genes, so a read error is possible.

The library came from three nested PCR rounds adapted from ARM-PCR protocols. TCRdb called the multiplex PCR reads again in MiXCR, with one record for every CDR3 protein. The table lists almost 75,000 distinct CDR3 sequences, roughly 70% of them singletons. This sample's RNA came from whole unsorted tissue. The normal lung tissue was taken more than 3 cm from the tumor edge. Germline CDR1 MNHNS, CDR2 SASEGT. The CDR3 runs 13 residues. Sequenced material: distant non-tumor lung tissue. The sequence came from a woman aged 45-59 years with non-small cell lung cancer. The chain carries TRBV6-1 and TRBJ2-1; no reliable D call. The chain's CDR3 is CASSESWIHEQPF. CDR3 coding DNA: TGTGCCAGCAGTGAGTCATGGATCCATGAGCAGCCCTTC.